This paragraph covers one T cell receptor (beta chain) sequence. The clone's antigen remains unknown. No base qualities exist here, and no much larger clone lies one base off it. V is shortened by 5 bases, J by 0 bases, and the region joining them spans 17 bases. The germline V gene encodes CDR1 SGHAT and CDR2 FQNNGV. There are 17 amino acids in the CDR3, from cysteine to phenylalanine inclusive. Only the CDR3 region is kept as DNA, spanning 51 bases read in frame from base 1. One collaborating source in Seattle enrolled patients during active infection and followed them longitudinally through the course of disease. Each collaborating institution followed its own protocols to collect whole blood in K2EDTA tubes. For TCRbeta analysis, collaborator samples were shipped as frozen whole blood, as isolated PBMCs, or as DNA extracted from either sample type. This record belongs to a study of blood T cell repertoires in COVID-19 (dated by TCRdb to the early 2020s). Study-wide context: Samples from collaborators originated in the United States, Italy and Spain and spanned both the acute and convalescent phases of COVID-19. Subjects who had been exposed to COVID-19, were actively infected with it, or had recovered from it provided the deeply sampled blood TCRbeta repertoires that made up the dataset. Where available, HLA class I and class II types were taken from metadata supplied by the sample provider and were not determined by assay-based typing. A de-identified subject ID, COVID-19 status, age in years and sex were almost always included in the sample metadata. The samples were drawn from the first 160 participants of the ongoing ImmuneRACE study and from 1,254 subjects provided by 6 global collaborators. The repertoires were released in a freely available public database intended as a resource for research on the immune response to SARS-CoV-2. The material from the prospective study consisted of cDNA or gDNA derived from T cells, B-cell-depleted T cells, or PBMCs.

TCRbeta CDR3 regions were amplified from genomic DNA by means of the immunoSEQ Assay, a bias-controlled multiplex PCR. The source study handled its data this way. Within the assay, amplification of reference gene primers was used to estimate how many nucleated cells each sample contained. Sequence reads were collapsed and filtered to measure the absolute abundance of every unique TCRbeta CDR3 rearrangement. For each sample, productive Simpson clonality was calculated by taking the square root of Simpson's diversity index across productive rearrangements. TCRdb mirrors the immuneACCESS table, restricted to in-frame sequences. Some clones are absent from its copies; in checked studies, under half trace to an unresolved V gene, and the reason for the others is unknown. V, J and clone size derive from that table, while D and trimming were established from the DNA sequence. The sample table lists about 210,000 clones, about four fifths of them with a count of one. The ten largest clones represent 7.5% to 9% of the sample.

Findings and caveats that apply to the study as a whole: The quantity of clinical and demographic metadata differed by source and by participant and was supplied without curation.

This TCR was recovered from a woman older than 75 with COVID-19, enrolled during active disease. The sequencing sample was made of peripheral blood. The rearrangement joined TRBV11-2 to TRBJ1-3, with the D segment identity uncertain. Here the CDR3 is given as CASSVRARPGSGNTIYF. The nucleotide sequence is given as TGTGCCAGCAGCGTGAGGGCCCGACCGGGCTCTGGAAACACCATATATTTT.